Listed below are T cell receptor beta chains from one sample, sequenced in a study of blood T cell repertoires in COVID-19. The data were produced by immunoSEQ multiplex PCR, yet TCRdb's version contains in-frame clones alone and is incomplete. The data show 90,000 to 130,000 clones, approximately 80% seen once. Sample: peripheral blood. The receptor set was obtained from a woman aged 65 to 85 with acute or convalescent COVID-19. CDR3s include the opening cysteine and the closing phenylalanine or tryptophan. A D gene is named only where the DNA matches it firmly. Expanded clones are given a class, and other clones once, few, many or no size at all.

j_gene	abundance	d_gene	v_gene	CDR3nt	CDR3aa
TRBJ2-6	NA	TRBD1	TRBV11-3	TGTGCCAGCAGCAGGACAGGGCCCTCTGGGGCCAACGTCCTGACTTTC	CASSRTGPSGANVLTF
TRBJ2-7	NA	TRBD1	TRBV30	TGTGCCTACCATAGGACAGGGGTACGTTACGAGCAGTACTTC	CAYHRTGVRYEQYF
TRBJ2-3	few	NA	TRBV5-6	TGTGCCAGCAGCTCGGAAGACAGTACAGATACGCAGTATTTT	CASSSEDSTDTQYF
TRBJ2-3	NA	TRBD1	TRBV7-6	TGTGCCAGCAGCCGGGACAGGCTCCGAGAGAGTACGCAGTATTTT	CASSRDRLRESTQYF
TRBJ1-1	once	NA	TRBV29-1	TGCAGCGTTCGAGCGCGGGGCACTGAAGCTTTCTTT	CSVRARGTEAFF
TRBJ2-7	NA	NA	TRBV7-9	TGTGCCGGGGACCGGGACAGCGGGGAGCAGTACTTC	CAGDRDSGEQYF
TRBJ1-2	NA	NA	TRBV19	TGCGCATCCGGGACTCAAGCTAACTATGGCTACACCTTC	CASGTQANYGYTF
TRBJ1-3	NA	NA	TRBV9	TGTGCCAGCAGCCCACGGCAGGATCTAGGAAACACCATATATTTT	CASSPRQDLGNTIYF
TRBJ1-1	NA	NA	TRBV29-1	TGCAGCGGGGAGAGAGATGCCGGTAACACTGAAGCTTTCTTT	CSGERDAGNTEAFF
TRBJ1-4	NA	TRBD1	TRBV30	TGTGCCTGGAGTCTGACAGGGAGCGGACTGTTTTTT	CAWSLTGSGLFF
TRBJ1-5	NA	TRBD1	TRBV19	TGTGCCAGTAGTATTCCCAACAGGGGGCCCAATCAGCCCCAGCATTTT	CASSIPNRGPNQPQHF
TRBJ2-2	NA	TRBD2	TRBV29-1	TGCAGCGTCAGTGGTGGGACTAGCGACACCGGGGAGCTGTTTTTT	CSVSGGTSDTGELFF
TRBJ2-5	NA	NA	TRBV5-4	TGTGCCAGCAGCCCGGCGGGCGGGACGGAGACCCAGTACTTC	CASSPAGGTETQYF
TRBJ1-5	NA	TRBD1	TRBV6-5	TGTGCCAGCAGTAAACAGGGGGCAGGCAATCAGCCCCAGCATTTT	CASSKQGAGNQPQHF
TRBJ1-2	NA	TRBD1	TRBV5-6	TGTGCCAGCAGCCCAATCGGACAGGGAGGGAACTATGGCTACACCTTC	CASSPIGQGGNYGYTF
TRBJ2-1	few	TRBD1	TRBV29-1	TGCAGCGTCGAAAGCCCACAGGGGGTTGAGCAGTTCTTC	CSVESPQGVEQFF
TRBJ1-6	NA	NA	TRBV7-2	TGTGCCAGCAGCTTGTCGGTTAATTCACCCCTCCACTTT	CASSLSVNSPLHF
TRBJ1-5	NA	NA	TRBV2	TGTGCCAGCAGCCAGGGTCGTAACAATCAGCCCCAGCATTTT	CASSQGRNNQPQHF
TRBJ1-1	NA	NA	TRBV6-5	TGTGCCAGCAGATCCAGGGGCGAAGCTTTCTTT	CASRSRGEAFF
TRBJ1-1	few	NA	TRBV28	TGTGCCTCGGAGGGGCTCAACACTGAAGCTTTCTTT	CASEGLNTEAFF
TRBJ1-1	NA	NA	TRBV30	TGTGCCTGGAGTGTAGGGCCCTCTAGGGGCGCTGAAGCTTTCTTT	CAWSVGPSRGAEAFF
TRBJ2-1	NA	TRBD2	TRBV27	TGTGCCAGCAGTTCCGGGACTAGTTATAATGAGCAGTTCTTC	CASSSGTSYNEQFF
TRBJ1-3	NA	TRBD1	TRBV9	TGTGCCAGCAGCGCAGACAGGGGGCTTGGAAACACCATATATTTT	CASSADRGLGNTIYF
TRBJ2-7	NA	TRBD2	TRBV2	TGTGCCAGCAGTGAAGCGCCGGGAGGTCCACACGAGCAGTACTTC	CASSEAPGGPHEQYF
TRBJ2-1	NA	TRBD2	TRBV6-5	TGTGCCAGCAGTCCGGGACTAGCGCTCAATGAGCAGTTCTTC	CASSPGLALNEQFF
TRBJ2-7	NA	TRBD1	TRBV3-1/TRBV3-2	TGTGCCAGCAGCCAACGACAGGGGGCCTACGAGCAGTACTTC	CASSQRQGAYEQYF
TRBJ1-5	NA	NA	TRBV6-5	TGTGCCAGCAGTCTAGACCGTCGCAATCAGCCCCAGCATTTT	CASSLDRRNQPQHF
TRBJ1-4	NA	NA	TRBV30	TGTGCCTGGGGAACCCTCGGGAGCGAAAAACTGTTTTTT	CAWGTLGSEKLFF
TRBJ2-2	NA	NA	TRBV28	TGTGCCAGCAGTTTAACAGGGAACACCGGGGAGCTGTTTTTT	CASSLTGNTGELFF
TRBJ1-6	few	NA	TRBV7-8	TGTGCCAGCAGCTCGGACAGCCTCAATTCACCCCTCCACTTT	CASSSDSLNSPLHF
TRBJ2-5	NA	NA	TRBV27	TGTGCCAGCAGGCGGATAGCGGGACCCCTCAGGGGGCAAGAGACCCAGTACTTC	CASRRIAGPLRGQETQYF
TRBJ1-2	NA	NA	TRBV7-8	TGTGCCAGCAGCTTAGCAGGGGCCAGGGGCTACACCTTC	CASSLAGARGYTF
TRBJ2-5	NA	TRBD2	TRBV12-3/TRBV12-4	TGTGCCAGCGGGGACTGGGACGGGAGGGACTTC	CASGDWDGRDF
TRBJ2-7	NA	TRBD2	TRBV5-1	TGCGCCAGCAGCTGGAGGACTAGCGGTCCCTACGAGCAGTACTTC	CASSWRTSGPYEQYF
TRBJ2-5	NA	NA	TRBV25-1	TGTGCCAGCAGTGTAGGTTGGAGAGTCCAAGAGACCCAGTACTTC	CASSVGWRVQETQYF
TRBJ2-6	NA	NA	TRBV2	TGTGCCAGCGGGGGGTACGGGGCCAACGTCCTGACTTTC	CASGGYGANVLTF
TRBJ2-2	NA	NA	TRBV2	TGTGCCAGCAACTGGGGAGCGAACACCGGGGAGCTGTTTTTT	CASNWGANTGELFF
TRBJ2-1	NA	TRBD2	TRBV3-1/TRBV3-2	TGTGCCAGCAGCCAAAGCCAACCTAGCGGGAGCTCGGGTGAGCAGTTCTTC	CASSQSQPSGSSGEQFF